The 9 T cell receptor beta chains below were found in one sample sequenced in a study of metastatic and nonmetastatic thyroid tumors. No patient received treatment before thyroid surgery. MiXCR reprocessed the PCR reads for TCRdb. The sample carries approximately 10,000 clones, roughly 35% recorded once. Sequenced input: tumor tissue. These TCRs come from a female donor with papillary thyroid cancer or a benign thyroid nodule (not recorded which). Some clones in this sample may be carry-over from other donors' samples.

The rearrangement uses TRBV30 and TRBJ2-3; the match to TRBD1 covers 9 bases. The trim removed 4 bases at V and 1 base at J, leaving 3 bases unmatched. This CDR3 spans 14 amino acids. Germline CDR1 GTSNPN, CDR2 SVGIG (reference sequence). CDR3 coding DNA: TGTGCCTGGAACAGGGGGCTGGGCACAGATACGCAGTATTTT. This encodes CAWNRGLGTDTQYF.

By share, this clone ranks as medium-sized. The CDR3 sequence is CASGRSVNTEAFF. CDR3 sequence (DNA): TGTGCCAGCGGACGGTCAGTGAACACTGAAGCTTTCTTT. The chain employs TRBV7-9 and TRBJ1-1; D is undetermined. V gave up 8 bases and J gave up 0 bases, with 10 bases separating them. The length of the CDR3 is 13 residues. Looked up from germline, CDR1 is SEHNR and CDR2 is FQNEAQ (reference sequence). Looking up the rest from reference TRBV7-9 and TRBJ1-1 gives the full variable domain: DTGVSQNPRHKITKRGQNVTFRCDPISEHNRLYWYRQTLGQGPEFLTYFQNEAQLEKSRLLSDRFSAERPKGSFSTLEIQRTEQGDSAMYLCASGRSVNTEAFFGQGTRLTVV.

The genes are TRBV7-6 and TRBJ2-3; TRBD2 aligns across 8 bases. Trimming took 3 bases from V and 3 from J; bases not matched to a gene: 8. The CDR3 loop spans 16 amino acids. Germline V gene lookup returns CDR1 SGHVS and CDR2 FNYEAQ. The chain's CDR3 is CASSLESGSQTDTQYF. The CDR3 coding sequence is TGTGCCAGCAGCTTGGAGAGCGGGAGCCAAACAGATACGCAGTATTTT.

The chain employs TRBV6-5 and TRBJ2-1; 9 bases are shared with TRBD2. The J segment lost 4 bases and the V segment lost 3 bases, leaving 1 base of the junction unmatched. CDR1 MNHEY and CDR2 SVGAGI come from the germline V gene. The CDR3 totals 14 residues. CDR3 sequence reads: CASSYAGGYNEQFF. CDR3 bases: TGTGCCAGCAGTTATGCGGGAGGGTACAATGAGCAGTTCTTC.

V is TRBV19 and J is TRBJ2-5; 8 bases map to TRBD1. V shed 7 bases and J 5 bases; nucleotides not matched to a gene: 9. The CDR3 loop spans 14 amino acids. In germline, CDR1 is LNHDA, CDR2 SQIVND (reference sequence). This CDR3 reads CASNPPGGRETQYF. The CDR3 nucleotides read TGTGCCAGTAACCCCCCAGGGGGCCGGGAGACCCAGTACTTC. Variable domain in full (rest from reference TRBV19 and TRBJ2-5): DGGITQSPKYLFRKEGQNVTLSCEQNLNHDAMYWYRQDPGQGLRLIYYSQIVNDFQKGDIAEGYSVSREKKESFPLTVTSAQKNPTAFYLCASNPPGGRETQYFGPGTRLLVL.

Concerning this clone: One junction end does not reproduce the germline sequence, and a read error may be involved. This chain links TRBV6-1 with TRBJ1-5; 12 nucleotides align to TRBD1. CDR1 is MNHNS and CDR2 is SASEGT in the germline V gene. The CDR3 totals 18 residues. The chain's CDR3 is CASRSGGWDRGRAQPHHF. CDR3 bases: TGTGCCAGCAGGAGCGGGGGGTGGGACAGGGGGCGCGCTCAGCCCCATCATTTT.

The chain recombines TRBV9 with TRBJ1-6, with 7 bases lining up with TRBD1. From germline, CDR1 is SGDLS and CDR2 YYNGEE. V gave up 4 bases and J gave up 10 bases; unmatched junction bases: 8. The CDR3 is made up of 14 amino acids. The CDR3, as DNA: TGTGCCAGCAGCTGTGGTCCAGGGGGGTCACCCCTCCACTTT. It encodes CASSCGPGGSPLHF.

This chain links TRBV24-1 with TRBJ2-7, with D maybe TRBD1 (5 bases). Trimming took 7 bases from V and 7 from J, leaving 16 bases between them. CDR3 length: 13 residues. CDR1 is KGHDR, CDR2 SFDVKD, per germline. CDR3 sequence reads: CATRAAGNGEQYF. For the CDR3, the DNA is TGTGCCACCAGAGCAGCAGGGAATGGTGAGCAGTACTTC.

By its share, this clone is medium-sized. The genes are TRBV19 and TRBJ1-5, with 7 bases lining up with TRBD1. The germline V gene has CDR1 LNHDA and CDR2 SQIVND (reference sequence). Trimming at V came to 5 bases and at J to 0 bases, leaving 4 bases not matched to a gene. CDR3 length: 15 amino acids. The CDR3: CASSPTGDSNQPQHF. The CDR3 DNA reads TGTGCCAGTAGTCCCACAGGGGATAGCAATCAGCCCCAGCATTTT. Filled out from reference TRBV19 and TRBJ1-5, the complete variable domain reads DGGITQSPKYLFRKEGQNVTLSCEQNLNHDAMYWYRQDPGQGLRLIYYSQIVNDFQKGDIAEGYSVSREKKESFPLTVTSAQKNPTAFYLCASSPTGDSNQPQHFGDGTRLSIL.